The 19 T cell receptor beta chains below were found in one sample sequenced in a study of blood T cell repertoires in COVID-19. Profiling relied on immunoSEQ multiplex PCR, and the TCRdb table lists in-frame clones only, not all of them. The data hold about 61,000 clones, with almost 90% observed a single time. The specimen sequenced was peripheral blood. The receptors were sampled from a woman older than 75 with active COVID-19.

The chain employs TRBV25-1 and TRBJ1-1; the match to TRBD1 covers 7 bases. CDR1 MGHDK and CDR2 SYGVNS come from the germline V gene. The CDR3 runs to 16 residues. With 3 bases clipped from V and 0 bases from J, the junction kept 7 bases outside the gene matches. The CDR3 DNA sequence: TGTGCCAGCAGTGACCCCTTAGGGGGCATGAACACTGAAGCTTTCTTT. It specifies CASSDPLGGMNTEAFF. The complete variable domain, with remaining parts taken from reference TRBV25-1 and TRBJ1-1, reads EADIYQTPRYLVIGTGKKITLECSQTMGHDKMYWYQQDPGMELHLIHYSYGVNSTEKGDLSSESTVSRIRTEHFPLTLESARPSHTSQYLCASSDPLGGMNTEAFFGQGTRLTVV.

The chain links TRBV9 to TRBJ2-3; 13 bases match TRBD2. Germline values: CDR1 SGDLS, CDR2 YYNGEE. J lost 4 bases, V lost 0 bases, and 14 bases had no gene match. The CDR3 loop spans 20 amino acids. The CDR3 coding sequence is TGTGCCAGCAGCGTAGCGCCGTGGACTAGCGGGGGCGGTAGTGCAGATACGCAGTATTTT. Translating it yields CASSVAPWTSGGGSADTQYF. Based on the CDR3 plus reference TRBV9 and TRBJ2-3, the full variable domain is DSGVTQTPKHLITATGQRVTLRCSPRSGDLSVYWYQQSLDQGLQFLIQYYNGEERAKGNILERFSAQQFPDLHSELNLSSLELGDSALYFCASSVAPWTSGGGSADTQYFGPGTRLTVL.

CDR3 bases: TGTGCCACCAGCAGAGATTTCGGACAGGGGTCCGAGACCCAGTACTTC. Translation: CATSRDFGQGSETQYF. The rearrangement joins TRBV15 to TRBJ2-5, with 9 bases aligning to TRBD1. This CDR3 has 16 amino acids. The germline CDR1 and CDR2 sequences are LNHNV and YYDKDF (reference sequence). The V gene end was trimmed by 0 bases and the J gene end by 5 bases; junction bases not matched to a gene: 7.

J is TRBJ1-2 and V is TRBV2, with 9 bases that match TRBD1. This CDR3 has 15 residues. V lost 7 bases and J lost 0; bases outside the gene matches: 6. Germline V lookup: CDR1 SNHLY, CDR2 FYNNEI. CDR3 nucleotides: TGTGCCAGCACCGGGACAGGGCTAACTAACTATGGCTACACCTTC. Amino acid sequence: CASTGTGLTNYGYTF.

CDR3 DNA sequence: TGTGCCAGCAGTTACTTTGGACAGTACCAAGAGACCCAGTACTTC. Translated, it gives CASSYFGQYQETQYF. The chain joins TRBV6-6 to TRBJ2-5; TRBD1 is a possible D gene (6 bases). The CDR3 extends over 15 amino acids. The germline V gene encodes CDR1 MNHNY and CDR2 SVGAGI (reference sequence). The V and J ends lost 1 base and 0 bases respectively, with 9 bases between them.

This clone was detected a few times. This sequence joins TRBV7-9 and TRBJ2-7; 7 bases line up with TRBD1. The CDR3 contains 13 residues. CDR1 and CDR2 (germline): SEHNR, FQNEAQ (reference sequence). The J segment lost 2 bases and the V segment lost 5 bases, leaving 3 bases of the junction unmatched. CDR3 sequence reads: CASSKTGPYEQYF. DNA for the CDR3: TGTGCCAGCAGCAAGACAGGGCCCTACGAGCAGTACTTC.

Note on this clone: The junction and the germline gene differ at one end; a read error may be behind it. The genes are TRBV29-1 and TRBJ2-7; 11 positions match TRBD2. The CDR3 runs 11 residues. Germline V CDR1 and CDR2: SQVTM, ANQGSEA. The CDR3 sequence: CSVVTSGERTF. The CDR3 nucleotides read TGCAGCGTTGTGACTAGCGGGGAGCGAACGTTC.

This clone was observed a single time. V is TRBV12-3 or TRBV12-4 and J is TRBJ2-7, with TRBD1 matching over 10 bases. With 8 bases clipped from V and 6 bases from J, the junction kept 7 bases outside the gene matches. CDR3 length: 13 amino acids. This CDR3 is CASGSGQGSEQYF. CDR3 in DNA: TGTGCCAGCGGCTCGGGACAGGGGTCCGAGCAGTACTTC.

The genes are TRBV6-6 and TRBJ2-3, with D tentatively TRBD1 (6 bases). Germline values: CDR1 MNHNY, CDR2 SVGAGI (reference sequence). The CDR3 totals 16 residues. V lost 3 bases, J lost 2 bases, and 15 bases lay in between. For the CDR3, the DNA is TGTGCCAGCAGTTATTACAGGGTTAGGAACACAGATACGCAGTATTTT. Residues: CASSYYRVRNTDTQYF.

The chain recombines TRBV7-2 with TRBJ1-2; D is possibly TRBD1 (6 bases). The CDR3 is 14 residues long. V gave up 3 bases and J gave up 3 bases, with 11 bases separating them. CDR1 is SGHTA and CDR2 is FQGNSA in the germline V gene. The CDR3 nucleotides are TGTGCCAGCAGCTTGCAGGGGACACACTATGGCTACACCTTC. Translating gives CASSLQGTHYGYTF.

The chain recombines TRBV6-2 or TRBV6-3 with TRBJ2-7, with a weak D call TRBD1 (6 bases). The germline CDR1 and CDR2 sequences are MNHEY and SVGEGT. The V gene lost 5 bases and the J gene lost 1 base, with 15 bases spanning the gap. The CDR3 totals 15 residues. CDR3 nucleotide sequence: TGTGCCAGCAGTCAACCCGGGACACTTTCCTACGAGCAGTACTTC. As protein: CASSQPGTLSYEQYF.

The sample holds one count of this clone. The chain carries TRBV6-1 and TRBJ1-2; 10 bases align to TRBD1. V dropped 3 bases and J dropped 3; count of bases not matched to a gene: 4. The CDR3 sequence is 15 residues long. CDR1 and CDR2 from the germline V gene are MNHNS and SASEGT. The CDR3 protein is CASSDGTGAHYGYTF. The CDR3 coding sequence is TGTGCCAGCAGTGATGGGACAGGGGCACACTATGGCTACACCTTC.

This clone has just one count. J is TRBJ2-3 and V is TRBV14, with unresolved D. Trimming removed 4 bases from V and 10 bases from J, with 12 bases in between. The CDR3 extends over 12 amino acids. Germline V gene lookup returns CDR1 SGHDN and CDR2 FVKESK. CDR3 residues: CASSPLARAQYF. CDR3 DNA sequence: TGTGCCAGCAGCCCCCTCGCCCGGGCGCAGTATTTT.

The chain couples TRBV12-2 to TRBJ2-7; the table's D call of TRBD2 was not tested on the DNA. TRBV12-2 is designated a pseudogene. This CDR3 is built from 17 residues. In nucleotides, the CDR3 is TGTGCAAGTCGCTCTATTCCCTTAGCGGGGGGCTCCTACGAGCAGTACTTC. It yields the protein CASRSIPLAGGSYEQYF.

V and J are TRBV5-4 and TRBJ1-2; tentatively, D is TRBD1 (5 bases). V dropped 0 bases and J dropped 1 base, with 13 bases sitting between them. The CDR3 covers 16 residues. Germline V gives CDR1 SGHNT, CDR2 YYREEE (reference sequence). CDR3 sequence: CASSLAGPGFNYGYTF. The CDR3 region has the DNA TGTGCCAGCAGCTTGGCAGGGCCTGGTTTTAACTATGGCTACACCTTC.

As to this clone: Other DNA sequences in the same sample also yield this CDR3. V is TRBV6-5 and J is TRBJ2-7; TRBD1 matches at 8 bases. J was trimmed by 3 bases and V by 0 bases; bases with no gene match: 4. This CDR3 comprises 15 residues. Germline CDR1 and CDR2: MNHEY and SVGAGI. The CDR3 reads CASSYSPQGGYEQYF. CDR3 in DNA: TGTGCCAGCAGTTACTCCCCACAGGGGGGCTACGAGCAGTACTTC.

The chain carries TRBV19 and TRBJ2-2, with 10 positions matching TRBD2. This CDR3 is built from 16 residues. V lost 3 bases and J lost 4; bases outside the gene matches: 5. Germline assignment: CDR1 LNHDA and CDR2 SQIVND (reference sequence). The CDR3 DNA is TGTGCCAGTAGTATGAGCGGGGGGGAAGGCACCGGGGAGCTGTTTTTT. This encodes CASSMSGGEGTGELFF.

This clone has a single count. CDR3: CASSLLAGRTGELFF. CDR3 nucleotides: TGCGCCAGCAGCTTGCTAGCGGGGCGGACCGGGGAGCTGTTTTTT. The V and J genes are TRBV5-1 and TRBJ2-2, with 9 bases fitting TRBD2. The germline CDR1 and CDR2 sequences are SGHRS and YFSETQ. CDR3 size: 15 residues. With 1 base clipped from V and 5 bases from J, the junction kept 3 bases outside the gene matches. The variable domain in full, with the rest retrieved from reference TRBV5-1 and TRBJ2-2, is KAGVTQTPRYLIKTRGQQVTLSCSPISGHRSVSWYQQTPGQGLQFLFEYFSETQRNKGNFPGRFSGRQFSNSRSEMNVSTLELGDSALYLCASSLLAGRTGELFFGEGSRLTVL.

V usage is TRBV6-5 and J usage is TRBJ1-5; D call uncertain. CDR1 and CDR2 (germline): MNHEY, SVGAGI. The CDR3 extends over 12 amino acids. V was pared by 6 bases and J by 8 bases, with 11 bases between. CDR3 nucleotide sequence: TGTGCCAGCAGCCCCACACGGGAGCCCCAGCATTTT. Translation: CASSPTREPQHF.